A single sample is the source of the 8 T cell receptor beta chains below, sequenced in a study of Ad26.COV2.S vaccination and SARS-CoV-2 variants. Treatment of the sample: roughly 19 received Ad26.COV2.S at low or high dose, single or two shots; roughly 5 received placebo; per-sample allocation not given. Following the first vaccine or placebo injection, samples were taken on day 63. Generated by immunoSEQ multiplex PCR, the TCRdb table keeps only in-frame clones and is missing some. The profile shows about 350,000 clones, around nine tenths of them singletons. The material sequenced was peripheral blood, taken in a trial of Ad26.COV2.S vaccine versus placebo. All receptors derive from a person aged 18-60 years who received the Ad26.COV2.S COVID-19 vaccine or a placebo.

The V and J genes are TRBV7-2 and TRBJ1-4; D uncertain. CDR1 and CDR2 from the germline V gene are SGHTA and FQGNSA. CDR3 length equals 13 residues. V was clipped by 4 bases and J by 5 bases, with 8 bases between them. Here the CDR3 reads CASSWGSNEKLFF. For the CDR3, the DNA is TGTGCCAGCAGCTGGGGATCCAATGAAAAACTGTTTTTT.

The chain is built from TRBV29-1 and TRBJ2-1; D remains ambiguous. Trimming removed 1 base from V and 6 bases from J, with 13 bases in between. Germline V gives CDR1 SQVTM, CDR2 ANQGSEA. This CDR3 is 14 amino acids long. The CDR3 bases are TGCAGCGTTGAAGCCCCACACGAGAGCAATGAGCAGTTCTTC. Its protein is CSVEAPHESNEQFF.

The CDR3 here is CASSDGDSNQPQHF. DNA for the CDR3: TGTGCCAGCAGTGACGGGGATAGCAATCAGCCCCAGCATTTT. V is TRBV6-4 and J is TRBJ1-5; D not certain. CDR1 and CDR2 from the germline V gene are MRHNA and SNTAGT. CDR3 length equals 14 residues. V shed 2 bases and J shed 0 bases, with 5 bases lying between them.

The chain joins TRBV7-2 to TRBJ2-3; 10 bases match TRBD2. This CDR3 has 17 residues. Germline values: CDR1 SGHTA, CDR2 FQGNSA. V lost 4 bases, J lost 11 bases, and 18 bases stayed unmatched. The CDR3 loop reads CASSWGLLAGPEGEQYF. Written as DNA, the CDR3 is TGTGCCAGCAGCTGGGGGTTACTAGCGGGGCCGGAAGGGGAGCAGTATTTT.

The rearrangement links TRBV19 to TRBJ1-6; D not certain. This CDR3 region has 12 residues. In germline, CDR1 is LNHDA, CDR2 SQIVND (reference sequence). V dropped 3 bases and J dropped 14 bases, with 11 bases sitting between them. The chain's CDR3 is CASSMAEKTLHF. The DNA for the CDR3 is TGTGCCAGTAGTATGGCAGAAAAGACCCTCCACTTT.

The chain couples TRBV9 to TRBJ2-7; D remains unclear. Germline-derived CDR1 and CDR2 are SGDLS and YYNGEE. V lost 0 bases and J 3 bases, leaving 16 bases between the germline ends. CDR3 size: 16 residues. The CDR3 sequence: CASSVEGGPLSYEQYF. The CDR3 DNA is TGTGCCAGCAGCGTAGAAGGTGGCCCTCTGAGCTACGAGCAGTACTTC.

The rearrangement links TRBV19 to TRBJ1-1; weak D call: TRBD1 (5 bases). The CDR3 extends over 15 amino acids. CDR1 is LNHDA, CDR2 SQIVND, per germline (reference sequence). Trimming removed 3 bases at V and 0 bases at J, with 11 bases between. The CDR3 nucleotides are TGTGCCAGTAGTATTCGGGCAGGGCTGAACACTGAAGCTTTCTTT. Its translation: CASSIRAGLNTEAFF. The whole variable domain, filled in from reference TRBV19 and TRBJ1-1, reads DGGITQSPKYLFRKEGQNVTLSCEQNLNHDAMYWYRQDPGQGLRLIYYSQIVNDFQKGDIAEGYSVSREKKESFPLTVTSAQKNPTAFYLCASSIRAGLNTEAFFGQGTRLTVV.

For the CDR3, the DNA is TGTGCCACCAGTGATCCGCCCACAGATACGCAGTATTTT. Amino acid sequence: CATSDPPTDTQYF. The chain links TRBV24-1 to TRBJ2-3; D is ambiguous. The CDR3 is made up of 13 amino acids. The V gene's germline CDR1 is KGHDR and CDR2 SFDVKD. V was clipped by 3 bases and J by 2 bases, with 5 bases between them.